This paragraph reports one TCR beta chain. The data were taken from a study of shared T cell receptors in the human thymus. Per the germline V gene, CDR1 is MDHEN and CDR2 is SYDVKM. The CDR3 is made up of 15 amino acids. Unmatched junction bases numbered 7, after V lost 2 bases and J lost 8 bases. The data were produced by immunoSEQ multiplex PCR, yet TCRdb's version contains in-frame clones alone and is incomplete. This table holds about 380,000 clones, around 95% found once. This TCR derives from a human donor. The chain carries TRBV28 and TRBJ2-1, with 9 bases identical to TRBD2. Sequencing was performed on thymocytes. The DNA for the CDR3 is TGTGCCAGCAGTTTAAGACTAGCGGTCGTACATGAGCAGTTCTTC. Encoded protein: CASSLRLAVVHEQFF. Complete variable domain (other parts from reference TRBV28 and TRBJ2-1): DVKVTQSSRYLVKRTGEKVFLECVQDMDHENMFWYRQDPGLGLRLIYFSYDVKMKEKGDIPEGYSVSREKKERFSLILESASTNQTSMYLCASSLRLAVVHEQFFGPGTRLTVL.